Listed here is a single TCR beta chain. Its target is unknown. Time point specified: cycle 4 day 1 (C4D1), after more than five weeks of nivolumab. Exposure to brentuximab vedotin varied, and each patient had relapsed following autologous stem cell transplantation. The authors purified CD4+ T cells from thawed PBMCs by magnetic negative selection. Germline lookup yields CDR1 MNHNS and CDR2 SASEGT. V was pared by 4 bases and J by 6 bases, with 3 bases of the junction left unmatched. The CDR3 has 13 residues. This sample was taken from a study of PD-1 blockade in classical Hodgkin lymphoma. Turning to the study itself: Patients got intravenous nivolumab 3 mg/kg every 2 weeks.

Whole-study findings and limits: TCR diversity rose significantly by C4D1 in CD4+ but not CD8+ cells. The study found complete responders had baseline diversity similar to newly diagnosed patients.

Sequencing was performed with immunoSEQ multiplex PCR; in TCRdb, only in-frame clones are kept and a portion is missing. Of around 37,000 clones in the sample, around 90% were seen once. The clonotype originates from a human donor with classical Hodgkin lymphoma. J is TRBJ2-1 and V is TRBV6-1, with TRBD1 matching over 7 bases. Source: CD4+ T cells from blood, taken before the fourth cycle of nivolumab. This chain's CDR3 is CASSARGPNEQFF. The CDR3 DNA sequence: TGTGCCAGCAGTGCAAGGGGGCCCAATGAGCAGTTCTTC.